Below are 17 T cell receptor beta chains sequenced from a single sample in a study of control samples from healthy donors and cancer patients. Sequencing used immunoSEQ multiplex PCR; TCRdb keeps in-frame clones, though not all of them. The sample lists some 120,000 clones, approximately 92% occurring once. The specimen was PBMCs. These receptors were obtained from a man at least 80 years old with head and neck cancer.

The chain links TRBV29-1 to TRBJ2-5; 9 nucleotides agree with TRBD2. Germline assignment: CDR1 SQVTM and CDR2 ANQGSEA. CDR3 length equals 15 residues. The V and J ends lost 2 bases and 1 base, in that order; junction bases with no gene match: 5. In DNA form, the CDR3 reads TGCAGCGTTGAACTCCAGCGGGAGGTCCAAGAGACCCAGTACTTC. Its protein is CSVELQREVQETQYF.

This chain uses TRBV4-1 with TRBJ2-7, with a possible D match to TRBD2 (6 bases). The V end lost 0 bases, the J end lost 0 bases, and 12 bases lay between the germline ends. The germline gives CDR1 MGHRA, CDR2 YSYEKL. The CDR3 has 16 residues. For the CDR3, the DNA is TGCGCCAGCAGCCAAGATCGGGGGACTTCCTCCTACGAGCAGTACTTC. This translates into CASSQDRGTSSYEQYF.

This CDR3 is CASSLEGRMNTEAFF. DNA for the CDR3: TGTGCCAGCAGCTTAGAAGGACGGATGAACACTGAAGCTTTCTTT. V is TRBV7-7 and J is TRBJ1-1; D is undetermined. Germline loops: CDR1 SSHAT, CDR2 FNYEAQ (reference sequence). Trimming pared 1 base from V and 0 bases from J, leaving 9 bases between. The CDR3 is 15 amino acids.

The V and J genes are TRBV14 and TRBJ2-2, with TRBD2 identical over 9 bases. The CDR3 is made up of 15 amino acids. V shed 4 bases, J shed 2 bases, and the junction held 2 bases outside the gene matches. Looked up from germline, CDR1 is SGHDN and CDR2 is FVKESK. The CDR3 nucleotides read TGTGCCAGCAGCCGCCTAGCGGGAAACACCGGGGAGCTGTTTTTT. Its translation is CASSRLAGNTGELFF.

The CDR3 here is CASSYSLAGGFTDTQYF. In nucleotides, the CDR3 is TGTGCCAGCAGTTACTCCTTAGCGGGGGGATTCACAGATACGCAGTATTTT. The chain employs TRBV6-2 or TRBV6-3 and TRBJ2-3; TRBD2 agrees at 10 bases. The CDR3 consists of 17 residues. Germline CDR1 and CDR2: MNHEY and SVGEGT. Trimming at V came to 0 bases and at J to 2 bases, leaving 5 bases not matched to a gene.

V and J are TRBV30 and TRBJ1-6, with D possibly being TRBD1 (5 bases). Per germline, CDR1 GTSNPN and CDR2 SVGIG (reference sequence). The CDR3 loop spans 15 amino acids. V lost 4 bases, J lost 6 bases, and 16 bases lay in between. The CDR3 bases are TGTGCCTGGACCGGGACTTCCGGCCCTAATTCACCCCTCCACTTT. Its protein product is CAWTGTSGPNSPLHF. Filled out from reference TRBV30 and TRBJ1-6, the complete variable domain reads SQTIHQWPATLVQPVGSPLSLECTVEGTSNPNLYWYRQAAGRGLQLLFYSVGIGQISSEVPQNLSASRPQDRQFILSSKKLLLSDSGFYLCAWTGTSGPNSPLHFGNGTRLTVT.

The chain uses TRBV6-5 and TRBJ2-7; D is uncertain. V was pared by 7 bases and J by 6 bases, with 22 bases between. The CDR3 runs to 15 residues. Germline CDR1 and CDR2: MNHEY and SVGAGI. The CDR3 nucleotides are TGTGCCAGCACCCCGCCCGGGCTAGTCGGCGGCGAGCAGTACTTC. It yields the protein CASTPPGLVGGEQYF.

The CDR3 reads CASSELTGAGSYTF. Here the CDR3 DNA reads TGTGCCAGCAGTGAACTAACAGGGGCAGGCTCCTACACCTTC. The chain recombines TRBV6-1 with TRBJ1-2; TRBD1 matches 7 bases. The V gene end was trimmed by 2 bases and the J gene end by 10 bases; junction bases not matched to a gene: 10. The CDR3 consists of 14 residues. CDR1 MNHNS and CDR2 SASEGT come from the germline V gene.

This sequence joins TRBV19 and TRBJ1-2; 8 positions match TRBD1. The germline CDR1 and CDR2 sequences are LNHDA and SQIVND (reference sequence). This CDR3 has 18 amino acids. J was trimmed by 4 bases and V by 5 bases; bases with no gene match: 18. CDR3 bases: TGTGCCAGTAGTCCTCGCTCTGGGACAGGTTGGTTTGGCTATGGCTACACCTTC. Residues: CASSPRSGTGWFGYGYTF. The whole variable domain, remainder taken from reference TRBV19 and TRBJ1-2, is DGGITQSPKYLFRKEGQNVTLSCEQNLNHDAMYWYRQDPGQGLRLIYYSQIVNDFQKGDIAEGYSVSREKKESFPLTVTSAQKNPTAFYLCASSPRSGTGWFGYGYTFGSGTRLTVV.

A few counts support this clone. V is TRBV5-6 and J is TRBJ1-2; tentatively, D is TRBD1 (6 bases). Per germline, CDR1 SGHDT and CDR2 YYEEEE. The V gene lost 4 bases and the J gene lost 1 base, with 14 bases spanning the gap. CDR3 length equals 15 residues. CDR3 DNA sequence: TGTGCCAGCAGCCCTAGGGGGGGGCGTAACTATGGCTACACCTTC. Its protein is CASSPRGGRNYGYTF.

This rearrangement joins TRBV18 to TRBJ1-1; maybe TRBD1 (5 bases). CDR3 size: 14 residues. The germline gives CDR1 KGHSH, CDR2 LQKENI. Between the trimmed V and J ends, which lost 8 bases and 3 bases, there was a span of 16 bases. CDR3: CASGMTDQDTEAFF. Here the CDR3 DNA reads TGTGCCAGCGGAATGACAGACCAGGACACTGAAGCTTTCTTT.

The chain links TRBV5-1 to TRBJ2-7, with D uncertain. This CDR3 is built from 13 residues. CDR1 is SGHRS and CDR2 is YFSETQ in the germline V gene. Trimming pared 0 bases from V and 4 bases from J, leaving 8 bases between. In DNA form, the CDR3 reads TGCGCCAGCAGCTTGGCTTTAGGGTACGAGCAGTACTTC. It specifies CASSLALGYEQYF.

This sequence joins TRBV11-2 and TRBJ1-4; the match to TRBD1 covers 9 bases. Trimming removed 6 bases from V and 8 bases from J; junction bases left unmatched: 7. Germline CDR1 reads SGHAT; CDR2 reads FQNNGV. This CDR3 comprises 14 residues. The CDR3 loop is CASRWDRVTEKLFF. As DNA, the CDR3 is TGTGCCAGCAGATGGGACAGGGTTACCGAAAAACTGTTTTTT.

CDR3 sequence (DNA): TGTGCCAGCTCACCACCCCTCCCCGGCGAGCAGTACTTC. It is translated as CASSPPLPGEQYF. The rearrangement links TRBV18 to TRBJ2-7; D unclear. This CDR3 is built from 13 residues. Germline values: CDR1 KGHSH, CDR2 LQKENI. V lost 0 bases and J lost 6, with 9 bases in between.

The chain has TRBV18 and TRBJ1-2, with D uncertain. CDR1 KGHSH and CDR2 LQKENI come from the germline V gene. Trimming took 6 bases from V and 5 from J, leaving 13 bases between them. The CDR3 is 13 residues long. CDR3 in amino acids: CASSQGREYGYTF. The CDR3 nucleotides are TGTGCCAGCTCGCAAGGACGGGAGTATGGCTACACCTTC.

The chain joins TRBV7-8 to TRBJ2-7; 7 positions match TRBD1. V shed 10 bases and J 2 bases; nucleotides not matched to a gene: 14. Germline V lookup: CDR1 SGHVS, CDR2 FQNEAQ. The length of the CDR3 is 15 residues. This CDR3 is CATEPRRDRTYEQYF. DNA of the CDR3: TGTGCCACAGAGCCCCGTCGGGACAGAACCTACGAGCAGTACTTC. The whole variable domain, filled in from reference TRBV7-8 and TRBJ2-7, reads GAGVSQSPRYKVAKRGQDVALRCDPISGHVSLFWYQQALGQGPEFLTYFQNEAQLDKSGLPSDRFFAERPEGSVSTLKIQRTQQEDSAVYLCATEPRRDRTYEQYFGPGTRLTVT.

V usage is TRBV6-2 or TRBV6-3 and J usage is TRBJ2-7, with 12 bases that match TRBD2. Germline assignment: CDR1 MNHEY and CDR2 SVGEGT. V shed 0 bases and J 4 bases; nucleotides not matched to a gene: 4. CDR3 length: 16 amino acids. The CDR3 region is CASSYSTSGRLYEQYF. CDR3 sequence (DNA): TGTGCCAGCAGTTACTCGACTAGCGGGAGACTATACGAGCAGTACTTC.